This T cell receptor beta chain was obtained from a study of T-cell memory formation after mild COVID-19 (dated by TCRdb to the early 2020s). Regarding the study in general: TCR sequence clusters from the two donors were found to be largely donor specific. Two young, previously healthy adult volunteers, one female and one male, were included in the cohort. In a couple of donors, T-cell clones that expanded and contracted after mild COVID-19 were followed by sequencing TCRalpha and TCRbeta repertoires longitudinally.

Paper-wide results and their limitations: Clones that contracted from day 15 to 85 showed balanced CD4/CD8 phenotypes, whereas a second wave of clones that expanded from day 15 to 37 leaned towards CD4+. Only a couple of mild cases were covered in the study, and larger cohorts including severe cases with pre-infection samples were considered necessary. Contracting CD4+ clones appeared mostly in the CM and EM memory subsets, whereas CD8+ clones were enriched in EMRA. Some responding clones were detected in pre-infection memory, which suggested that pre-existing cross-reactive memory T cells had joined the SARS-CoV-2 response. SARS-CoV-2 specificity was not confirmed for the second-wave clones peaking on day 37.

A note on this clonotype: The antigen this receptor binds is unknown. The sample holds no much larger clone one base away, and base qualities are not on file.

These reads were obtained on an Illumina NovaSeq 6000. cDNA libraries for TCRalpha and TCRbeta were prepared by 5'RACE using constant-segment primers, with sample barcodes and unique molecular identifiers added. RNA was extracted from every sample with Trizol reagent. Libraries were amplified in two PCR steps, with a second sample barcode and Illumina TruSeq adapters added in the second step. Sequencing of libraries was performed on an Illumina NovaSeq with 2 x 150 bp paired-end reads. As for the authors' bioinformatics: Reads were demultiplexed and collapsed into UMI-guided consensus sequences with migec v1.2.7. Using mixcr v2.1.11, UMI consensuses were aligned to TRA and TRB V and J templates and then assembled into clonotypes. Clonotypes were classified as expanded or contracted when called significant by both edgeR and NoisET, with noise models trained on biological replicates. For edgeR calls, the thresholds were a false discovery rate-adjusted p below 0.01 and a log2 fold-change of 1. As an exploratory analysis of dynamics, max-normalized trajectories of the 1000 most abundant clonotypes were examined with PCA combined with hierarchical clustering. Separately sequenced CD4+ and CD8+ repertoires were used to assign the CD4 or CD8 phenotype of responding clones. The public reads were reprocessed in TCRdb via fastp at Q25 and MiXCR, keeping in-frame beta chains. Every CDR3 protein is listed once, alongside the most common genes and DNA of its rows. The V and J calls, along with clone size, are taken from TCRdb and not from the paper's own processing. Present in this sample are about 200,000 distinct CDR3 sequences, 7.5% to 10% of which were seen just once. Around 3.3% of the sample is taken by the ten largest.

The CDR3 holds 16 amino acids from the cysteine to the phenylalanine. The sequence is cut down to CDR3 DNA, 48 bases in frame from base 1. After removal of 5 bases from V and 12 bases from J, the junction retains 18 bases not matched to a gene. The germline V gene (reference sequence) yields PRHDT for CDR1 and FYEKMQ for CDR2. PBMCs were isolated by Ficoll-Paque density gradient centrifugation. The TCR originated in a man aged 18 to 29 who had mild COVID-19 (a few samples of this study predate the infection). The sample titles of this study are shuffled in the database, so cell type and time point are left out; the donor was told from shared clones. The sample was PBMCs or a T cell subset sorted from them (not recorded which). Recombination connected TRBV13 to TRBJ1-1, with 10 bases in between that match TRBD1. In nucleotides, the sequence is TGTGCCAGCAGCGGAGACGGACTGGGGACAGGGGAAAGGACTTTCTTT. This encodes CASSGDGLGTGERTFF. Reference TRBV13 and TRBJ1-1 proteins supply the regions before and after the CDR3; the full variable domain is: AAGVIQSPRHLIKEKRETATLKCYPIPRHDTVYWYQQGPGQDPQFLISFYEKMQSDKGSIPDRFSAQQFSDYHSELNMSSLELGDSALYFCASSGDGLGTGERTFFGQGTRLTVV.